These 12 T cell receptor beta chains were all obtained from the same sample, sequenced in a study of blood T cell repertoires in COVID-19. The data were produced by immunoSEQ multiplex PCR, yet TCRdb's version contains in-frame clones alone and is incomplete. Counted here are some 250,000 clones, 70% to 90% occurring once; the ten biggest clones make up around 0.8%. Sequenced sample: peripheral blood. These receptors were collected from a woman in her twenties or thirties with acute or convalescent COVID-19.

This clone was recorded a few times. J is TRBJ1-2 and V is TRBV7-3; tentative D call: TRBD1 (5 bases). Per the germline V gene, CDR1 is SGHTA and CDR2 is FQGTGA. Trimming shortened V by 1 base and J by 3 bases, and 18 bases separated the two germline ends. The CDR3 contains 17 residues. Here the CDR3 reads CASSLKPPGGNHYGYTF. DNA for the CDR3: TGTGCCAGCAGCTTAAAACCCCCGGGGGGGAATCACTATGGCTACACCTTC.

The rearrangement links TRBV24-1 to TRBJ2-3; D call uncertain. The length of the CDR3 is 14 residues. Germline V lookup: CDR1 KGHDR, CDR2 SFDVKD. V was shortened by 3 bases and J by 2 bases, with 8 bases between the two germline ends. This CDR3 is CATSDLHNTDTQYF. In nucleotides, the CDR3 is TGTGCCACCAGTGATCTCCACAACACAGATACGCAGTATTTT.

This chain uses TRBV5-6 with TRBJ2-7; weak D call: TRBD1 (6 bases). The germline gives CDR1 SGHDT, CDR2 YYEEEE. The ends were cut back, 3 bases at V and 6 bases at J, with 25 bases in the middle. The CDR3 is 17 residues long. CDR3 residues: CASSSSVRGSQVAEQYF. In nucleotides, the CDR3 is TGTGCCAGCAGCTCGTCGGTTAGGGGGAGTCAGGTTGCCGAGCAGTACTTC.

The chain recombines TRBV30 with TRBJ1-2; no clear D gene. Germline assignment: CDR1 GTSNPN and CDR2 SVGIG (reference sequence). V lost 4 bases to trimming and J lost 6 bases, with 9 bases between them. This CDR3 is 11 amino acids long. The CDR3 region is CAWTGVNGYTF. In DNA form, the CDR3 reads TGTGCCTGGACCGGGGTCAATGGCTACACCTTC.

V gene TRBV30 combines with J gene TRBJ2-2, with 8 bases that match TRBD2. Germline V gives CDR1 GTSNPN, CDR2 SVGIG (reference sequence). The CDR3 has 15 residues. With V trimmed by 2 bases and J by 4 bases, 6 bases remained unmatched. CDR3 residues: CAWSSRTSFTGELFF. In DNA form, the CDR3 reads TGTGCCTGGAGTTCAAGGACTAGCTTCACCGGGGAGCTGTTTTTT.

The rearrangement joins TRBV6-5 to TRBJ2-1; tentatively, D is TRBD2 (5 bases). Deletions cut 8 bases from V and 3 bases from J, with 17 bases between. The CDR3 is 15 residues long. Germline V gene sequence: CDR1 MNHEY, CDR2 SVGAGI. This chain's CDR3 is CASLTRSDGYNEQFF. CDR3 sequence (DNA): TGTGCCAGCCTTACTAGGTCGGACGGCTACAATGAGCAGTTCTTC.

The chain combines TRBV7-3 with TRBJ1-1; no firm D call. The CDR3 is made up of 13 amino acids. With 0 bases removed from V and 7 bases from J, the gap between germline ends came to 9 bases. Per germline, CDR1 SGHTA and CDR2 FQGTGA. The CDR3 loop is CASSLTGQHEAFF. The CDR3 coding sequence is TGTGCCAGCAGCTTAACGGGCCAGCATGAAGCTTTCTTT.

The genes are TRBV6-5 and TRBJ1-5; 7 bases are a match to TRBD1. CDR3 size: 14 residues. The ends lost 4 bases at V and 7 bases at J; junction bases unmatched: 7. CDR1 and CDR2 (germline): MNHEY, SVGAGI. Here the CDR3 DNA reads TGTGCCAGCAGTTCGACGGACAGGAGCCAGCCCCAGCATTTT. Residues: CASSSTDRSQPQHF.

The V call is TRBV3-1 (or the pseudogene TRBV3-2), the J call TRBJ2-1, with TRBD2 identical over 12 bases. This CDR3 is 16 amino acids long. V was clipped by 3 bases and J by 6 bases; unmatched bases: 6. The V gene's germline CDR1 is LGHDT and CDR2 YNNKEL (reference sequence). In DNA form, the CDR3 reads TGTGCCAGCAGCCACCGACTAGCGGGGGCCGCCAATGAGCAGTTCTTC. This codes for CASSHRLAGAANEQFF.

The rearrangement uses TRBV30 and TRBJ1-1, with D unresolved. Germline-derived CDR1 and CDR2 are GTSNPN and SVGIG (reference sequence). V lost 0 bases and J 5 bases, leaving 19 bases between the germline ends. The CDR3 loop spans 16 amino acids. The CDR3 loop reads CAWSVSADLRRTEAFF. The CDR3 DNA is TGTGCCTGGAGTGTATCGGCTGACCTCAGGAGGACTGAAGCTTTCTTT.

The genes are TRBV5-1 and TRBJ2-1; 9 nucleotides align to TRBD1. The CDR3 totals 15 residues. V was pared by 1 base and J by 6 bases, with 5 bases of the junction left unmatched. Germline CDR1 SGHRS, CDR2 YFSETQ. In nucleotides, the CDR3 is TGCGCCAGCAGCTTGCGGGACAGGGTGGGCAATGAGCAGTTCTTC. It encodes CASSLRDRVGNEQFF.

V and J are TRBV4-3 and TRBJ2-7, with 8 bases identical to TRBD2. Trimming at V came to 2 bases and at J to 5 bases, leaving 14 bases not matched to a gene. Germline loops: CDR1 LGHNA, CDR2 YSLEER. This CDR3 spans 17 amino acids. The CDR3 sequence: CASSQQLMSGRVNEQYF. The CDR3 DNA sequence: TGCGCCAGCAGCCAACAGCTTATGAGCGGGAGAGTCAACGAGCAGTACTTC.